This is a list of T cell receptor beta chains from one sample in a study of shared clonotypes between healthy human individuals. Repertoires were generated with immunoSEQ multiplex PCR, while TCRdb's copy carries only in-frame clones and drops some. The sample includes roughly 2,300,000 clones, under 95% seen only once; the top ten take 0.3% to 0.45%. The sequenced sample was naive CD4+ T cells from PBMCs. All receptors derive from a man between 18 and 29 years old in good health. Some clones in this sample may be carry-over from other donors' samples. CDR3s include the opening cysteine and the closing phenylalanine or tryptophan. D genes are given only for firm matches. Clone size is given for some rows only: seen once, a few or many times, or a class if the clone is expanded.

-	TRBD1	TRBV6-6	TRBJ1-2	CASRRGQEGGYTF
-	TRBD2	TRBV5-1	TRBJ2-5	CASSLAGLAGPETQYF
-	TRBD1	TRBV11-2	TRBJ1-3	CASSFQTGTGNTIYF
few	-	TRBV7-9	TRBJ1-2	CASSPGTNGYYGYTF
-	-	TRBV5-6	TRBJ2-5	CASSLKGGPSRTQYF
few	-	TRBV28	TRBJ1-1	CASNTRPTRAFF
-	-	TRBV9	TRBJ2-3	CASSATSGEDDTQYF
-	-	TRBV7-3	TRBJ2-5	CASSLGGAGETQYF
-	-	TRBV4-2	TRBJ2-3	CASAGHSTDTQYF
-	TRBD2	TRBV5-1	TRBJ2-7	CASSWTSGRTGEQYF
-	TRBD2	TRBV19	TRBJ2-3	CASSLLGLAEVTDTQYF
-	-	TRBV7-3	TRBJ2-1	CASSLRGPSSYNEQFF
-	TRBD2	TRBV7-8	TRBJ2-6	CASRHTSAAGVAGANVLTF
-	TRBD1	TRBV6-1	TRBJ2-5	CASSGTGVSGQTQYF
-	-	TRBV6-5	TRBJ2-4	CASSNLGLASDIQYF
-	-	TRBV28	TRBJ1-5	CASRPSLYQPQHF
-	TRBD2	TRBV11-1	TRBJ2-1	CASSLGTSGRDEQFF
-	TRBD1	TRBV28	TRBJ2-1	CASSLGRTVGGGEQFF
-	TRBD2	TRBV28	TRBJ2-7	CASSVAGRGSYEQYF
-	-	TRBV28	TRBJ2-4	CASSSSRNIQYF
once	-	TRBV19	TRBJ2-7	CASSATASYEQYF
-	TRBD2	TRBV5-1	TRBJ2-2	CASSFAGEGTGELFF
few	-	TRBV30	TRBJ1-3	CAWRGHLERAAGNTIYF
-	TRBD2	TRBV27	TRBJ2-5	CASSFSGTSRIYF
-	-	TRBV9	TRBJ2-1	CASSVGLDGVGEQFF
once	TRBD1	TRBV5-1	TRBJ1-2	CASSEGAHGYTF
once	-	TRBV5-4	TRBJ2-1	CASSLAFRVNEQFF
-	-	TRBV7-2	TRBJ2-1	CASSFGSGRPLSEQFF
-	-	TRBV5-4	TRBJ1-2	CASSLVAKANYGYTF
-	TRBD1	TRBV11-3	TRBJ2-7	CASSYDREAQYF
-	TRBD1	TRBV18	TRBJ1-1	CASSATGAEAFF
-	-	TRBV7-2	TRBJ2-7	CASSPLGLLWEQYF
-	-	TRBV30	TRBJ1-5	CAWSINFNQPQHF
-	TRBD2	TRBV19	TRBJ2-7	CASSPHGSSGRWYEQYF
once	TRBD2	TRBV28	TRBJ2-1	CASSTNPGLAGPSSYNEQFF
-	-	TRBV6-5	TRBJ1-5	CASSPQSGGNQPQHF
-	-	TRBV12-5	TRBJ2-2	CASGVTVNTGELFF
-	-	TRBV27	TRBJ2-2	CATTSNRANTGELFF
few	-	TRBV19	TRBJ1-1	CASISDIRTEAFF
-	TRBD1	TRBV7-2	TRBJ1-2	CASSFDQGAGGYTF
-	TRBD2	TRBV14	TRBJ2-3	CASSKRPKLAGGPDHLENTQYF
-	-	TRBV15	TRBJ1-3	CATSRDFGGPGNTIYF
-	TRBD1	TRBV28	TRBJ1-1	CASSVRDRRQVGSTEAFF
-	TRBD1	TRBV19	TRBJ1-1	CASRPTGRTEAFF
-	TRBD2	TRBV10-2	TRBJ2-1	CASRELAGYNEQFF
-	TRBD1	TRBV5-1	TRBJ2-3	CASSSGQDEGTQYF
-	-	TRBV5-6	TRBJ2-1	CASSLDGGNYNEQFF
-	-	TRBV5-1	TRBJ2-3	CASSWDLTDTQYF
-	-	TRBV18	TRBJ2-2	CASSIGGPSTGELFF
-	-	TRBV5-1	TRBJ2-6	CASSSQGSGANVLTF
-	-	TRBV18	TRBJ1-1	CASSTGGTEAFF
-	-	TRBV20-1	-	CSARDHEQYF
-	-	TRBV18	TRBJ1-1	CASSPVPGNTEAFF
-	-	TRBV19	TRBJ1-5	CASSTHRIDQPQHF
-	-	TRBV7-2	-	CASSLRDSYEQYF